Presented here are 16 T cell receptor beta chains from one specimen sequenced in a study of neurological immune-mediated disorders. One entry per CDR3 protein, called by TCRdb with MiXCR from the 5' RACE reads. The sample carries tens of thousands of distinct CDR3 sequences, approximately 3% recorded once. Specimen: PBMCs. Receptor source: a woman aged 45-60 years with multiple sclerosis.

This clonotype was counted many times. This rearrangement joins TRBV11-2 to TRBJ2-2; 8 positions agree with TRBD1. V was clipped by 5 bases and J by 3 bases; unmatched bases: 5. Germline V gene lookup returns CDR1 SGHAT and CDR2 FQNNGV. The CDR3 has 15 residues. The chain's CDR3 is CASSADRVDTGELFF. CDR3 DNA sequence: TGTGCCAGCAGCGCGGACAGGGTAGACACCGGGGAGCTGTTTTTT.

This clonotype was recorded at least ten times. This sequence joins TRBV5-1 and TRBJ2-7; 10 nucleotides line up with TRBD2. Germline V CDR1 and CDR2: SGHRS, YFSETQ. V was pared by 4 bases and J by 1 base, with 2 bases of the junction left unmatched. The CDR3 covers 14 residues. CDR3 in DNA: TGCGCCAGCAGCGCGGGACTAGCGTCCTACGAGCAGTACTTC. Translated, it gives CASSAGLASYEQYF.

This clonotype was observed at least ten times. The J gene is TRBJ1-2, the V gene TRBV6-2 or TRBV6-3; D might be TRBD1 (6 bases). The CDR3 length is 15 residues. V was trimmed by 6 bases and J by 4 bases, leaving 18 bases between them. Germline loops: CDR1 MNHEY, CDR2 SVGEGT. In DNA, the CDR3 is TGTGCCAGCAGAACCGGGACATCGGAATCCTATGGCTACACCTTC. Amino acid sequence: CASRTGTSESYGYTF.

This clonotype was counted many times. V gene TRBV20-1 combines with J gene TRBJ2-1; perhaps TRBD2 as D (7 bases). Germline loops: CDR1 DFQATT, CDR2 SNEGSKA (reference sequence). CDR3 size: 21 residues. V was clipped by 3 bases and J by 4 bases, with 34 bases between them. The CDR3 DNA reads TGCAGTGCTAGCCTAAACGCCCTCGGGGGGCCCCCTCTTAACCGATACAATGAGCAGTTCTTC. The encoded protein is CSASLNALGGPPLNRYNEQFF.

This clonotype appeared many times. The chain joins TRBV5-1 to TRBJ1-6, with D possibly being TRBD1 (5 bases). CDR1 is SGHRS and CDR2 is YFSETQ in the germline V gene. Trimming pared 4 bases from V and 7 bases from J, leaving 15 bases between. The CDR3 length is 15 residues. CDR3 bases: TGCGCCAGCAGCGCAACTGGGGGGTGGAATTCACCCCTCCACTTT. Protein sequence: CASSATGGWNSPLHF.

This clonotype has ten or more counts. The rearrangement joins TRBV7-6 to TRBJ1-2; TRBD1 matches at 9 bases. The junction had 4 bases not matched to a gene; V was cut back by 5 bases and J by 6 bases. Germline CDR1 reads SGHVS; CDR2 reads FNYEAQ. The CDR3 length is 13 residues. CDR3 coding DNA: TGTGCCAGCAGCGTTAGGACAGGGGATGGCTACACCTTC. This sequence encodes CASSVRTGDGYTF.

There are a few counts of this clonotype. The chain links TRBV3-1 to TRBJ2-1; D might be TRBD1 or TRBD2, each matching 6 bases. The CDR3 covers 15 residues. Per the germline V gene, CDR1 is LGHDT and CDR2 is YNNKEL (reference sequence). Between the trimmed V and J ends, which lost 5 bases and 2 bases, there was a span of 13 bases. The CDR3 nucleotides read TGTGCCAGCAGCGTACGAGGGGGGACCTACAATGAGCAGTTCTTC. Its protein product is CASSVRGGTYNEQFF.

There are many counts of this clonotype. The chain combines TRBV7-2 with TRBJ2-7; D is uncertain. The CDR3 spans 13 residues. Germline V gene lookup returns CDR1 SGHTA and CDR2 FQGNSA. The V and J ends lost 5 bases and 6 bases respectively, with 14 bases between them. The CDR3: CASSLTDRSEQYF. DNA for the CDR3: TGTGCCAGCAGCCTAACCGATAGGTCCGAGCAGTACTTC.

The table lists this clonotype with many counts. The rearrangement uses TRBV3-1 and TRBJ2-4, with TRBD2 matching 10 bases. The CDR3 is 15 residues long. Germline CDR1 and CDR2: LGHDT and YNNKEL (reference sequence). V shed 4 bases, J shed 9 bases, and the junction held 9 bases outside the gene matches. The CDR3 protein is CASSRDASGSGIQYF. The CDR3 DNA follows: TGTGCCAGCAGCCGGGATGCTAGCGGGAGTGGCATTCAGTACTTC. The complete variable domain, with remaining parts taken from reference TRBV3-1 and TRBJ2-4, reads DTAVSQTPKYLVTQMGNDKSIKCEQNLGHDTMYWYKQDSKKFLKIMFSYNNKELIINETVPNRFSPKSPDKAHLNLHINSLELGDSAVYFCASSRDASGSGIQYFGAGTRLSVL.

The sample holds many counts of this clonotype. The J gene is TRBJ2-5, the V gene TRBV9; 11 bases agree with TRBD2. Germline assignment: CDR1 SGDLS and CDR2 YYNGEE. Trimming took 2 bases from V and 2 from J; bases not matched to a gene: 5. This CDR3 region has 16 residues. CDR3 DNA sequence: TGTGCCAGCAGCGTCGGACTAGCGGGCACACAAGAGACCCAGTACTTC. Translated, it gives CASSVGLAGTQETQYF.

Ten or more counts support this clonotype. This chain links TRBV20-1 with TRBJ2-1, with 7 bases identical to TRBD2. There are 13 residues in the CDR3. Germline-derived CDR1 and CDR2 are DFQATT and SNEGSKA (reference sequence). V lost 6 bases and J lost 6; bases outside the gene matches: 8. The CDR3 here is CSANTGTTNEQFF. The CDR3 DNA reads as TGCAGTGCAAACACCGGGACTACCAATGAGCAGTTCTTC.

This clonotype showed up many times. The chain uses TRBV2 and TRBJ2-6; no clear D gene. The V gene lost 10 bases and the J gene lost 0 bases, with 7 bases spanning the gap. The CDR3 is made up of 13 amino acids. Germline CDR1 and CDR2: SNHLY and FYNNEI. In DNA, the CDR3 is TGTGCCACCGGGTTCTCTGGGGCCAACGTCCTGACTTTC. This sequence encodes CATGFSGANVLTF.

This clonotype was seen at least ten times. The chain uses TRBV5-1 and TRBJ1-4, with unresolved D. Between the trimmed V and J ends, which lost 0 bases and 5 bases, there was a span of 8 bases. The germline CDR1 and CDR2 sequences are SGHRS and YFSETQ. The CDR3 has 14 residues. CDR3 region: CASSLESDNEKLFF. In DNA form, the CDR3 reads TGCGCCAGCAGCTTGGAGTCAGACAATGAAAAACTGTTTTTT.

This clonotype has just a few counts. A junction boundary mismatches the germline segment, possibly from a read error. The V gene is TRBV5-1, the J gene TRBJ2-2; a weak D match, TRBD2 (6 bases). CDR1 and CDR2 from the germline V gene are SGHRS and YFSETQ. This CDR3 contains 12 residues. CDR3: CDSRRDTGELFF. The CDR3 bases are TGCGACAGCAGGAGGGACACCGGGGAGCTGTTTTTT.

This clonotype was seen at least ten times. The chain is built from TRBV5-1 and TRBJ1-1; TRBD1 is a possible D gene (6 bases). Trimming pared 2 bases from V and 5 bases from J, leaving 16 bases between. Germline values: CDR1 SGHRS, CDR2 YFSETQ. This CDR3 region has 15 residues. This chain's CDR3 is CASSLTGSRDTEAFF. In DNA, the CDR3 is TGCGCCAGCAGCTTAACAGGGTCACGAGATACTGAAGCTTTCTTT.

This clonotype was counted many times. The V call is TRBV5-6, the J call TRBJ2-7, with D possibly matching TRBD2 (6 bases). This CDR3 spans 14 amino acids. The ends were cut back, 7 bases at V and 6 bases at J, with 20 bases in the middle. CDR1 is SGHDT, CDR2 YYEEEE, per germline. The CDR3 DNA reads TGTGCCAGCGGGTGGGGGGAGTCTGGCGGCGAGCAGTACTTC. Residues: CASGWGESGGEQYF. Looking up the rest from reference TRBV5-6 and TRBJ2-7 gives the full variable domain: DAGVTQSPTHLIKTRGQQVTLRCSPKSGHDTVSWYQQALGQGPQFIFQYYEEEERQRGNFPDRFSGHQFPNYSSELNVNALLLGDSALYLCASGWGESGGEQYFGPGTRLTVT.